This TCR beta chain is drawn from a study of shared T cell receptors in the human thymus. Using immunoSEQ multiplex PCR, the repertoire was profiled, and TCRdb retains in-frame clones only, with some absent. Of 500,000 to 750,000 clones listed, around 87% were seen once; the top ten hold about 0.01%. The V and J ends lost 7 bases and 0 bases, in that order; junction bases with no gene match: 8. Germline assignment: CDR1 MNHEY and CDR2 SMNVEV (reference sequence). The CDR3 extends over 16 amino acids. The same data also contributed to another study, on human thymus T cells.

Sequences were obtained from thymocytes. This chain joins TRBV27 and TRBJ2-1, with 8 positions matching TRBD2. The sequence was obtained from a boy in the first two years of life with a congenital heart defect. CDR3 nucleotides: TGTGCCAGCATACCCATCAGCGGGAGCTCCTACAATGAGCAGTTCTTC. This encodes CASIPISGSSYNEQFF.